The next 5 T cell receptor beta chains were all read from a single sample in a study of T cells after yellow fever vaccination. In TCRdb, the 5' RACE reads were re-called with MiXCR into one record per CDR3 protein. The table records some 250,000 distinct CDR3 sequences, about 3.7% of them present only once. The material was PBMCs, obtained 15 days after the yellow fever booster vaccination. The receptors come from a man younger than 30 who received the YFV17D yellow fever vaccine.

This clonotype was observed a handful of times. The rearrangement uses TRBV30 and TRBJ2-3; tentative D call: TRBD1 (6 bases). CDR1 is GTSNPN, CDR2 SVGIG, per germline (reference sequence). The V and J ends lost 3 bases and 7 bases respectively, with 20 bases between them. The CDR3 is 15 residues long. Here the CDR3 reads CAWRGSDRTWHTQYF. The CDR3 coding sequence is TGTGCCTGGAGGGGCTCGGACAGAACGTGGCATACGCAGTATTTT.

This clonotype came up many times. V is TRBV20-1 and J is TRBJ2-5; D remains ambiguous. With 1 base removed from V and 5 bases from J, the gap between germline ends came to 17 bases. The CDR3 has 15 amino acids. Germline CDR1 is DFQATT and CDR2 is SNEGSKA (reference sequence). CDR3: CSARGQGAGRETQYF. The CDR3 bases are TGCAGTGCTAGAGGCCAAGGTGCTGGCCGTGAGACCCAGTACTTC.

This clonotype was observed many times. This rearrangement joins TRBV5-1 to TRBJ1-1, with D uncertain. Germline V lookup: CDR1 SGHRS, CDR2 YFSETQ. The V end lost 1 base, the J end lost 0 bases, and 10 bases lay between the germline ends. The CDR3 loop spans 15 amino acids. CDR3 nucleotide sequence: TGCGCCAGCAGCTTGTCTATACAGATGAACACTGAAGCTTTCTTT. Its translation: CASSLSIQMNTEAFF.

This clonotype has a count of ten or more. This chain connects TRBV7-8 to TRBJ2-5, with 11 bases aligning to TRBD2. The germline gives CDR1 SGHVS, CDR2 FQNEAQ. V was pared by 5 bases and J by 5 bases, with 7 bases of the junction left unmatched. The CDR3 loop spans 15 amino acids. The CDR3 region is CASSPGLAGGETQYF. In DNA, the CDR3 is TGTGCCAGCAGCCCTGGACTAGCGGGCGGGGAGACCCAGTACTTC.

Regarding this clonotype: A much larger clone differs from this one at a single base, so this may be a read error. The rearrangement links TRBV20-1 to TRBJ2-3; D is unresolved. This CDR3 is built from 10 residues. The V gene's germline CDR1 is DFQATT and CDR2 SNEGSKA (reference sequence). V was shortened by 5 bases and J by 8 bases, with 8 bases between the two germline ends. The CDR3 DNA sequence: TGCAGTGCTGCGTGGGGTACGCAGTATTTT. This translates into CSAAWGTQYF.